This TCR beta chain stems from a study of B cell selection in AIRE deficiency. Some clones are missing from TCRdb's copy, which holds only in-frame ones; the method was immunoSEQ multiplex PCR. The sample lists 20,000 to 30,000 clones, roughly 90% occurring once. The length of the CDR3 is 17 residues. Germline V gene data show CDR1 as LNHDA and CDR2 as SQIVND (reference sequence). J was trimmed by 4 bases and V by 7 bases; bases with no gene match: 16. Regulatory T cells were sorted as CD4+CD25hiCD127low/negative cells. This clone came up once. This clonotype was obtained from a human donor in good health. The specimen sequenced was CD4+CD25+ Tregs sorted from PBMCs. V is TRBV19 and J is TRBJ1-2; 9 nucleotides agree with TRBD1. The CDR3 protein is CASNPPGRTGDFYGYTF. The DNA for the CDR3 is TGTGCCAGTAACCCCCCGGGGAGGACAGGGGACTTCTATGGCTACACCTTC.